This is a list of T cell receptor beta chains from one sample in a study of technical replicates of blood from a few donors. Sequencing used immunoSEQ multiplex PCR; TCRdb keeps in-frame clones, though not all of them. The sample carries about 44,000 clones, around 96% recorded once. The sample was T cells isolated from PBMCs. Receptors originate from a human donor in good health. Both conserved end residues are part of each CDR3. The D gene is left open where the match is weak. Clone size is given for some rows only: seen once, a few or many times, or a class if the clone is expanded.

V,D,J,size,CDR3,DNA
TRBV10-3,.,TRBJ2-2,.,CAISAGKGNTGELFF,TGTGCCATCAGTGCGGGGAAAGGCAACACCGGGGAGCTGTTTTTT
TRBV7-6,.,TRBJ1-4,.,CASSHLPGAGLATNEKLFF,TGTGCCAGCAGCCATCTGCCAGGGGCAGGGCTTGCAACTAATGAAAAACTGTTTTTT
TRBV5-1,TRBD2,TRBJ2-3,.,CASSLGLAGEADTQYF,TGCGCCAGCAGCTTGGGACTAGCGGGAGAAGCAGATACGCAGTATTTT
TRBV29-1,TRBD1,TRBJ2-5,.,CSVEGTGTQETQYF,TGCAGCGTGGAAGGGACAGGGACGCAGGAGACCCAGTACTTC
TRBV2,TRBD1,TRBJ2-2,.,CASSPGQVNTGELFF,TGTGCCAGCAGCCCGGGACAGGTCAACACCGGGGAGCTGTTTTTT
TRBV2,.,TRBJ1-5,.,CASRDRGGGNQPQHF,TGTGCCAGCAGGGACAGAGGGGGAGGGAATCAGCCCCAGCATTTT
TRBV18,TRBD1,TRBJ2-7,.,CASSESRDRGPYEQYF,TGTGCCAGCTCGGAAAGCCGGGACAGGGGCCCCTACGAGCAGTACTTC
TRBV7-9,.,TRBJ2-2,.,CASSFGGRGPPGELFF,TGTGCCAGCAGCTTCGGGGGACGCGGGCCTCCCGGGGAGCTGTTTTTT
TRBV1,.,TRBJ1-5,.,CTSSQDRGSNQPQHF,TGCACCAGCAGCCAAGATCGAGGGAGCAATCAGCCCCAGCATTTT
TRBV6-5,TRBD1,TRBJ2-1,.,CASTRGGLSYNEQFF,TGTGCCAGCACCAGAGGGGGCCTTTCCTACAATGAGCAGTTCTTC
TRBV28,TRBD1,TRBJ2-7,once,CASRSGTGGEQYF,TGTGCCAGCAGATCCGGGACAGGGGGCGAGCAGTACTTC
TRBV9,TRBD1,TRBJ1-2,.,CASSVGQSNYGYTF,TGTGCCAGCAGCGTGGGACAGTCTAACTATGGCTACACCTTC
TRBV30,TRBD1,TRBJ1-2,.,CAGTTGAGYTF,TGTGCCGGGACGACAGGGGCCGGCTACACCTTC
TRBV6-6,TRBD1,TRBJ1-2,.,CASSPGGLLYGYTF,TGTGCCAGCAGCCCAGGGGGTTTACTCTATGGCTACACCTTC
TRBV5-6,TRBD2,TRBJ2-1,.,CASKLAGYNEQFF,TGTGCCAGCAAACTAGCGGGATACAATGAGCAGTTCTTC
TRBV6-1,TRBD2,TRBJ2-7,.,CASTVGLAGRYEQYF,TGTGCCAGCACCGTGGGGCTAGCGGGGCGCTACGAGCAGTACTTC
TRBV10-3,TRBD2,TRBJ2-5,.,CAIKSPPTSGETQYF,TGTGCCATCAAATCCCCCCCCACTAGCGGAGAGACCCAGTACTTC
TRBV11-3,TRBD2,TRBJ2-3,.,CASSSPRTSGFTDTQYF,TGTGCCAGCAGCTCCCCCCGGACTAGCGGCTTCACAGATACGCAGTATTTT
TRBV7-9,.,TRBJ2-7,.,CASSLALTYEQYF,TGTGCCAGCAGCTTAGCCCTGACATACGAGCAGTACTTC
TRBV7-2,TRBD2,TRBJ2-7,.,CASSLGEREIHEQYF,TGTGCCAGCAGCTTAGGAGAGCGGGAGATTCACGAGCAGTACTTC
TRBV30,TRBD2,TRBJ2-5,.,CAWSVAGGETQYF,TGTGCCTGGAGTGTAGCGGGAGGAGAGACCCAGTACTTC
TRBV10-1,TRBD1,TRBJ1-5,.,CASGDRGLQPQHF,TGCGCCAGCGGAGACAGGGGTTTACAGCCCCAGCATTTT
TRBV27,.,TRBJ1-1,.,CASSFTREGVTEAFF,TGTGCCAGCAGTTTCACCAGGGAAGGAGTCACTGAAGCTTTCTTT
TRBV6-6,.,TRBJ2-5,.,CASRKGQQETQYF,TGTGCCAGCAGGAAGGGACAACAAGAGACCCAGTACTTC
TRBV4-1,.,TRBJ2-1,.,CASSQVPGLYNEQFF,TGCGCCAGCAGCCAGGTACCCGGACTGTACAATGAGCAGTTCTTC
TRBV19,TRBD1,TRBJ1-5,.,CASSVQGVQPQHF,TGTGCCAGTAGTGTACAGGGGGTTCAGCCCCAGCATTTT
TRBV5-1,TRBD2,TRBJ2-7,.,CASSPFGTSGFYEQYF,TGCGCCAGCAGCCCCTTCGGGACTAGCGGCTTCTACGAGCAGTACTTC
TRBV29-1,.,TRBJ2-1,.,CSVDFPAVFHEQFF,TGCAGCGTTGATTTTCCCGCAGTTTTCCATGAGCAGTTCTTC
TRBV13,.,TRBJ1-2,.,CASSTTKHYGYTF,TGTGCCAGCAGCACGACAAAGCACTATGGCTACACCTTC
TRBV5-1,.,TRBJ2-3,.,CASSSPEKRIGTDTQYF,TGCGCCAGCAGTTCCCCAGAGAAGAGGATCGGCACAGATACGCAGTATTTT
TRBV19,TRBD2,TRBJ2-5,.,CASSIEREGRETQYF,TGTGCCAGTAGTATAGAGCGGGAGGGCCGGGAGACCCAGTACTTC
TRBV30,TRBD1,TRBJ2-7,.,CAWSVTGGDEQYF,TGTGCCTGGAGTGTTACAGGGGGAGACGAGCAGTACTTC
TRBV19,.,TRBJ2-6,.,CASTEEGISGANVLTF,TGTGCCAGTACTGAGGAGGGGATCTCTGGGGCCAACGTCCTGACTTTC
TRBV6-5,.,TRBJ2-1,.,CASSLLTGDQFF,TGTGCCAGCAGTTTACTCACGGGAGATCAGTTCTTC
TRBV6-5,.,TRBJ2-5,.,CAIGGVPQETQYF,TGTGCCATAGGGGGGGTCCCACAAGAGACCCAGTACTTC
TRBV27,.,TRBJ1-5,.,CASSFRVEDQPQHF,TGTGCCAGCAGTTTCCGTGTAGAGGATCAGCCCCAGCATTTT
TRBV5-1,TRBD1,TRBJ1-1,.,CASSGDRVAFF,TGCGCCAGCAGCGGGGACAGGGTGGCTTTCTTT
TRBV27,TRBD1,TRBJ1-1,.,CASSYGTGGKTEAFF,TGTGCCAGCAGTTATGGGACAGGGGGCAAAACTGAAGCTTTCTTT
TRBV7-2,.,TRBJ1-4,.,CASIGYEKLFF,TGTGCCAGCATCGGGTACGAAAAACTGTTTTTT
TRBV19,TRBD2,TRBJ2-1,once,CASTQTGTSGFRSSYNEQFF,TGTGCCAGTACCCAAACCGGGACTAGCGGTTTTAGGAGCTCCTACAATGAGCAGTTCTTC
TRBV15,.,TRBJ1-1,once,CATSGGKTEAFF,TGTGCCACCAGCGGGGGGAAGACTGAAGCTTTCTTT
TRBV6-1,.,TRBJ1-2,.,CATLGTYGGGYTF,TGTGCCACCCTAGGGACATACGGAGGCGGCTACACCTTC
TRBV11-3,TRBD2,TRBJ2-1,.,CASSLEGTSVYNEQFF,TGTGCCAGCAGCTTAGAAGGGACTAGCGTATACAATGAGCAGTTCTTC
TRBV7-2,TRBD1,TRBJ1-2,.,CASSSGQGYTF,TGTGCCAGCAGCTCGGGACAGGGCTACACCTTC
TRBV9,TRBD1,TRBJ2-7,.,CASSSVTGDYEQYF,TGTGCCAGCAGCTCCGTAACAGGGGATTACGAGCAGTACTTC
TRBV30,.,TRBJ1-4,.,CAWSGRGFEKLFF,TGTGCCTGGAGTGGAAGGGGTTTTGAAAAACTGTTTTTT
TRBV25-1,.,TRBJ2-4,.,CASIPGETEKNIQYF,TGTGCCAGCATTCCAGGTGAGACAGAGAAAAACATTCAGTACTTC
TRBV25-1,.,TRBJ1-3,.,CASSETGQGRSGNTIYF,TGTGCCAGCAGTGAAACGGGGCAGGGGCGGTCTGGAAACACCATATATTTT
TRBV30,TRBD1,TRBJ1-3,.,CAWTGTEGNTIYF,TGTGCCTGGACCGGGACAGAGGGAAACACCATATATTTT
TRBV5-1,TRBD1,TRBJ1-3,once,CASSLIGQGLGNTIYF,TGCGCCAGCAGCTTGATTGGACAGGGACTAGGAAACACCATATATTTT
TRBV29-1,.,TRBJ2-3,.,CSAYGGTDTQYF,TGCAGCGCCTACGGTGGCACAGATACGCAGTATTTT
TRBV25-1,.,TRBJ1-4,.,CASSPWGGAFEKLFF,TGTGCCAGCTCTCCATGGGGGGGGGCCTTTGAAAAACTGTTTTTT
TRBV6-1,TRBD1,TRBJ2-5,.,CASIQRGRQETQYF,TGTGCCAGCATCCAGAGGGGGCGCCAAGAGACCCAGTACTTC
TRBV7-6,TRBD1,TRBJ1-5,.,CANLYFSGTGEHQPQHF,TGTGCCAACCTCTACTTTTCCGGGACAGGGGAACATCAGCCCCAGCATTTT
TRBV6-5,TRBD1,TRBJ1-2,.,CASSVGTGLTYGYTF,TGTGCCAGCAGTGTAGGGACAGGCCTCACCTATGGCTACACCTTC
TRBV30,.,TRBJ2-7,.,CAWSVPNYYEQYF,TGTGCCTGGAGTGTACCGAACTACTACGAGCAGTACTTC
TRBV20-1,.,TRBJ2-3,.,CSVPVGDTQYF,TGCAGTGTTCCTGTCGGAGATACGCAGTATTTT
TRBV28,TRBD2,TRBJ2-5,.,CASSYLAGVETQYF,TGTGCCAGCAGCTATCTAGCGGGAGTTGAGACCCAGTACTTC
TRBV20-1,TRBD2,TRBJ2-7,.,CSARGLAVQYF,TGCAGTGCTAGGGGGCTAGCGGTACAGTACTTC
TRBV7-8,TRBD2,TRBJ2-7,.,CASSTSGFVYEQYF,TGTGCCAGCAGCACTAGCGGGTTTGTTTACGAGCAGTACTTC